Below are 6 T cell receptor beta chains sequenced from a single sample in a study of T-cell reconstitution after alpha-beta-depleted transplantation in children. During its preparation, the TCRbeta library received unique molecular identifiers. TCRdb processed the PCR reads anew with MiXCR; each CDR3 protein has one entry. Seen here are 800,000 to 1,000,000 distinct CDR3 sequences, about 29% observed once, and the top ten hold under 30%. Sequencing was performed on PBMCs, mostly from graft donor cells, taken 360 days after TCRalphabeta/CD19-depleted stem cell transplant. These receptors all come from a boy less than two years old who had a stem cell transplant for SCID, so the T cells may come from the graft donor.

CDR3 DNA sequence: TGTGCCAGCAGAGCCCCAAGGACAGCGAATTCACCCCTCCACTTT. Its protein product is CASRAPRTANSPLHF. The chain combines TRBV12-3 or TRBV12-4 with TRBJ1-6; maybe TRBD1 (6 bases). CDR3 size: 15 residues. Trimming pared 6 bases from V and 7 bases from J, leaving 16 bases between.

The chain has TRBV4-1 and TRBJ2-7; 7 nucleotides agree with TRBD1. The germline V gene has CDR1 MGHRA and CDR2 YSYEKL. The junction had 9 bases not matched to a gene; V was cut back by 0 bases and J by 4 bases. The CDR3 spans 16 residues. The CDR3 region has the DNA TGCGCCAGCAGCCAAGAGAAACGACAGGGAGAGTACGAGCAGTACTTC. Translating it yields CASSQEKRQGEYEQYF.

This chain connects TRBV11-2 to TRBJ2-1, with 12 positions matching TRBD2. This CDR3 spans 20 amino acids. Unmatched junction bases numbered 14, after V lost 5 bases and J lost 0 bases. Germline values: CDR1 SGHAT, CDR2 FQNNGV. CDR3 in DNA: TGTGCCAGCAGCAAAAGCGGGCTAGCGGGGGGGCCGGACTCCTACAATGAGCAGTTCTTC. Its protein product is CASSKSGLAGGPDSYNEQFF.

The gene calls are TRBV7-7 and TRBJ2-5, with TRBD1 as a possible D gene (5 bases). Germline CDR1 is SSHAT and CDR2 is FNYEAQ (reference sequence). The CDR3 has 14 amino acids. V was clipped by 2 bases and J by 5 bases, with 12 bases between them. This CDR3 reads CASSLNGAGETQYF. The DNA of the CDR3 is TGTGCCAGCAGCTTAAATGGGGCAGGGGAGACCCAGTACTTC.

The chain carries TRBV12-3 or TRBV12-4 and TRBJ2-3; D uncertain. V lost 2 bases and J lost 5, with 11 bases in between. The length of the CDR3 is 14 residues. CDR3 DNA: TGTGCCAGCAGTTTAAGTCAACATCAAGATACGCAGTATTTT. This translates into CASSLSQHQDTQYF.

This chain's CDR3 is CASSPLDRWSGNTIYF. The CDR3 DNA is TGTGCCAGCTCACCACTTGACAGGTGGTCTGGAAACACCATATATTTT. V usage is TRBV18 and J usage is TRBJ1-3, with D tentatively TRBD1 (6 bases). V lost 1 base, J lost 1 base, and 11 bases lay in between. There are 16 residues in the CDR3. Germline loops: CDR1 KGHSH, CDR2 LQKENI.